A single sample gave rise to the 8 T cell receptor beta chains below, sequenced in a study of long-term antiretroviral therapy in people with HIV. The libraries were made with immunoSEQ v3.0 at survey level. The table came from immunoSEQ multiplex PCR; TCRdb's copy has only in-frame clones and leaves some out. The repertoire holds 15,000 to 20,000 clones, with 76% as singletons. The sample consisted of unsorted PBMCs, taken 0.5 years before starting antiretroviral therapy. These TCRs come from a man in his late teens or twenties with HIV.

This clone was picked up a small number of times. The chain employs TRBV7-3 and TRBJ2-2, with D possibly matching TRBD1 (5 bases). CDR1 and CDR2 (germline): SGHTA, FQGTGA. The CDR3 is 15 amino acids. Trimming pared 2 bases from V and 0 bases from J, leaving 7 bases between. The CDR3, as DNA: TGTGCCAGCAGCTTACAGGGCACGAACACCGGGGAGCTGTTTTTT. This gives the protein CASSLQGTNTGELFF.

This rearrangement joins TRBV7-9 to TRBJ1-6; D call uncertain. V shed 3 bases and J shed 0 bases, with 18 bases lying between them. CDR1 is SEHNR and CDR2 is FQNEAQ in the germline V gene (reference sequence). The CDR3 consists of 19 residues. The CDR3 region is CASSFPKPAPSSYNSPLHF. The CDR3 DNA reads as TGTGCCAGCAGCTTCCCGAAACCAGCGCCAAGCTCCTATAATTCACCCCTCCACTTT.

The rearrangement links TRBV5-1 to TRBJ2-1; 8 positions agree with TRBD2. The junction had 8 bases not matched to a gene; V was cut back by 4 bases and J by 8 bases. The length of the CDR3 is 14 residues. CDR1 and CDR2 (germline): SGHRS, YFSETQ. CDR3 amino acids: CASSRGLAVDEQFF. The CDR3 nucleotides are TGCGCCAGCAGCCGAGGACTAGCAGTCGATGAGCAGTTCTTC. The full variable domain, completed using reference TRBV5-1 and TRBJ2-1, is KAGVTQTPRYLIKTRGQQVTLSCSPISGHRSVSWYQQTPGQGLQFLFEYFSETQRNKGNFPGRFSGRQFSNSRSEMNVSTLELGDSALYLCASSRGLAVDEQFFGPGTRLTVL.

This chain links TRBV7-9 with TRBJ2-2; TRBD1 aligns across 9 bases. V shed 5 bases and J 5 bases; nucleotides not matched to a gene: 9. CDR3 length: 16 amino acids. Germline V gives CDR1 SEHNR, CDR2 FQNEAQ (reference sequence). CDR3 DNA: TGTGCCAGCAGCCCCCCGGGACAGGGTTTGACCGGGGAGCTGTTTTTT. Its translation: CASSPPGQGLTGELFF.

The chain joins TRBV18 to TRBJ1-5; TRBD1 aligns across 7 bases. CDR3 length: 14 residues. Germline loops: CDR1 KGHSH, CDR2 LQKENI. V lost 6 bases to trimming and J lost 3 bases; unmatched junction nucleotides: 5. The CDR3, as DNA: TGTGCCAGCTCTCACGGGACAGTCAATCAGCCCCAGCATTTT. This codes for CASSHGTVNQPQHF.

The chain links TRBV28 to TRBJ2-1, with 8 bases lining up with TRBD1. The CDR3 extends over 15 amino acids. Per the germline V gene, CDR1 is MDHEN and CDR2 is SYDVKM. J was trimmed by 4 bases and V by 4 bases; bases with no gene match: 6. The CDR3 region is CASSWTGISYNEQFF. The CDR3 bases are TGTGCCAGCAGTTGGACAGGGATATCGTACAATGAGCAGTTCTTC.

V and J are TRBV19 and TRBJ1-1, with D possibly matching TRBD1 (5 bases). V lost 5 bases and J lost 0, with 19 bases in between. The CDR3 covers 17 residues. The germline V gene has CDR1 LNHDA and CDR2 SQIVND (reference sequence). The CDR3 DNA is TGTGCCAGTAGTCCGAACCTAGACCGAGGGGTGAACACTGAAGCTTTCTTT. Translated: CASSPNLDRGVNTEAFF.

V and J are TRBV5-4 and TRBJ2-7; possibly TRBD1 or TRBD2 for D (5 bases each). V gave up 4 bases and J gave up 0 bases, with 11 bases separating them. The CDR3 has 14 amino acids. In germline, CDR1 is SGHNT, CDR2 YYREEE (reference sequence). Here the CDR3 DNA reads TGTGCCAGCAGCCCCGGGACGGACTCCTACGAGCAGTACTTC. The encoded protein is CASSPGTDSYEQYF.